The next 5 T cell receptor beta chains were all read from a single sample in a study of blood T cell repertoires in COVID-19. Data came from immunoSEQ multiplex PCR; TCRdb stores just in-frame clones and leaves some out. The repertoire holds about 200,000 clones, with 80% to 90% as singletons. Sequencing was performed on PBMCs or T cells enriched from blood (not recorded which). These receptors were obtained from a woman aged 40-49 years with acute COVID-19.

This chain uses TRBV9 with TRBJ1-2; 7 bases match TRBD1. J gave up 4 bases and V 3 bases, and 12 bases lay outside the gene matches. Germline V CDR1 and CDR2: SGDLS, YYNGEE. This CDR3 region has 16 residues. DNA for the CDR3: TGTGCCAGCAGCGGCGGGACAGCGGGCATTGGCTATGGCTACACCTTC. It codes for CASSGGTAGIGYGYTF.

The J gene is TRBJ2-3, the V gene TRBV7-9, with TRBD1 identical over 9 bases. V shed 10 bases, J shed 4 bases, and the junction held 9 bases outside the gene matches. Germline CDR1 SEHNR, CDR2 FQNEAQ (reference sequence). This CDR3 is 14 amino acids long. CDR3: CATWDRDRSDTQYF. The CDR3 nucleotides are TGTGCCACATGGGACAGGGATCGTTCAGATACGCAGTATTTT.

The chain carries TRBV10-3 and TRBJ2-1; the D gene is possibly TRBD2 (5 bases). Trimming took off 2 bases at V and 0 bases at J, with 14 bases between the two ends. Germline loops: CDR1 ENHRY, CDR2 SYGVKD. The CDR3 is made up of 17 amino acids. CDR3 sequence reads: CAISENVGGVSYNEQFF. DNA for the CDR3: TGTGCCATCAGTGAGAATGTTGGAGGCGTCTCCTACAATGAGCAGTTCTTC.

The chain carries TRBV5-1 and TRBJ2-5; possible D gene TRBD2, 6 bases. The CDR3 sequence is 14 residues long. Deletions cut 0 bases from V and 1 base from J, with 7 bases between. The germline gives CDR1 SGHRS, CDR2 YFSETQ. The CDR3, as DNA: TGCGCCAGCAGCTTGGGTAGCGGCCAAGAGACCCAGTACTTC. Its protein is CASSLGSGQETQYF.

The chain is built from TRBV7-9 and TRBJ2-1; a possible D gene is TRBD2 (7 bases). The V gene's germline CDR1 is SEHNR and CDR2 FQNEAQ (reference sequence). Trimming cost V 5 bases and J 2 bases, with 16 bases left between them. This CDR3 is built from 16 residues. This CDR3 reads CASSPGGGAAYNEQFF. DNA of the CDR3: TGTGCCAGCAGCCCTGGAGGGGGGGCGGCCTACAATGAGCAGTTCTTC.